This TCR beta chain was retrieved from a study of T cell responses to AZD1222 COVID-19 vaccine. General study points: The study found Spike-specific TCR breadth and depth rose after two AZD1222 doses. Donors skewed white British and female; clonal diversity was possibly underestimated. Dominant at 160-218 and 743-854, vaccine-associated CD4 TCRs also spanned spike.

J lost 4 bases, V lost 7 bases, and 6 bases had no gene match. The V gene's germline CDR1 is LGHNT and CDR2 FRNRAP. The CDR3 runs 15 residues. Notes on this clone: Its target is unknown.

TCRdb's table, derived via immunoSEQ multiplex PCR, lists solely in-frame clones and lacks some. Of approximately 150,000 clones listed, roughly 87% were seen once; the top ten hold around 6.3%. The genes are TRBV12-5 and TRBJ2-6; 8 bases are a match to TRBD2. The material was peripheral blood, obtained 28 days after the second AZD1222 dose. This sequence originates from an adult who received the AZD1222 COVID-19 vaccine. CDR3 in amino acids: CASAPGGAGANVLTF. CDR3 in DNA: TGTGCTAGTGCCCCGGGGGGGGCCGGGGCCAACGTCCTGACTTTC.